The source of this T cell receptor beta chain is a study of T cell responses to AZD1222 COVID-19 vaccine. Findings of the study overall: The study found vaccine-associated CD4 TCRs spanning spike, dominant at 160-218 and 743-854. Baseline seropositivity occurred in only six or seven AZD1222 recipients.

This clone was seen a single time. Its antigen remains unknown. Researchers grouped second doses given at about 4 or about 12 weeks into one pool. The table came from immunoSEQ multiplex PCR; TCRdb's copy has only in-frame clones and leaves some out. The sample includes under 150,000 clones, 80% to 95% of them seen just once. There are 14 residues in the CDR3. The V gene lost 0 bases and the J gene lost 3 bases, with 10 bases spanning the gap. Germline V lookup: CDR1 SGHNT, CDR2 YYREEE (reference sequence). The sequence derives from an adult who received the AZD1222 COVID-19 vaccine. This material consisted of peripheral blood, taken 28 days after the second AZD1222 dose. The J gene is TRBJ2-7, the V gene TRBV5-4; tentatively, D is TRBD1 (5 bases). The CDR3 nucleotides read TGTGCCAGCAGCTTGGGACAGACGATCTACGAGCAGTACTTC. As protein: CASSLGQTIYEQYF. The whole variable domain, remainder taken from reference TRBV5-4 and TRBJ2-7, is ETGVTQSPTHLIKTRGQQVTLRCSSQSGHNTVSWYQQALGQGPQFIFQYYREEENGRGNFPPRFSGLQFPNYSSELNVNALELDDSALYLCASSLGQTIYEQYFGPGTRLTVT.